This record looks at one TCR beta chain sequence and its context. Antigen: not known. The length of the CDR3 is 11 residues. Germline V gene lookup returns CDR1 SQVTM and CDR2 ANQGSEA. V was cut by 5 bases and J by 2 bases, with 6 bases left in between. A linear amplification protocol produced the TCR libraries from 500 ng of total RNA. TCRdb independently ran MiXCR on the reads; one entry per CDR3 protein. This sample has 150,000 to 200,000 distinct CDR3 sequences, with about 70% found just once. These data originate in a study of healthy donors' naive CD4 and CD8 T cells. Study in general: Donors, half of them female, were 20-25, 40-50 or 60-70 years old.

Study-level points and caveats: Bias from naive T cell homeostatic proliferation was not addressed. Alpha and beta chains were sequenced in bulk without pairing.

Sample: naive CD4+ and CD8+ T cells sorted from blood, pooled from several donors. The clonotype originates from a pool of human donors in good health; the sample pools cells from several healthy donors. V usage is TRBV29-1 and J usage is TRBJ1-2; no clear D. CDR3 DNA sequence: TGCAGCGTTCCCCGAAACTATGGCTACACCTTC. Residues: CSVPRNYGYTF.